This TCR beta chain was captured in a study of blood T cell repertoires in COVID-19. Study overall: COVID-19 samples, acute and convalescent, were from the United States, Italy and Spain. Sample material is recorded as cDNA or gDNA derived from T cells, B-cell-depleted T cells, or PBMCs.

Trimming cost V 3 bases and J 3 bases; bases outside gene matches: 11. Germline V gene data show CDR1 as SGHVS and CDR2 as FQNEAQ. This CDR3 has 17 residues. In the original workflow: The assay estimated nucleated cells by amplifying reference gene primers. Clones were read by immunoSEQ multiplex PCR, and TCRdb kept only the in-frame ones, dropping some. The D gene and trimming were derived from the DNA, and the V and J assignments and clone size from that table. The sample holds 120,000 to 150,000 clones, about 90% seen once. This sequence joins TRBV7-8 and TRBJ2-7; 10 bases line up with TRBD1. The sequencing input was peripheral blood. The receptor comes from a human donor in a cohort sampled during active COVID-19. In DNA, the CDR3 is TGTGCCAGCAGCTTTAAGGAGCCGCGGGACAGGGGCTACGAGCAGTACTTC. This translates into CASSFKEPRDRGYEQYF. Full variable domain (remainder filled in from reference TRBV7-8 and TRBJ2-7): GAGVSQSPRYKVAKRGQDVALRCDPISGHVSLFWYQQALGQGPEFLTYFQNEAQLDKSGLPSDRFFAERPEGSVSTLKIQRTQQEDSAVYLCASSFKEPRDRGYEQYFGPGTRLTVT.